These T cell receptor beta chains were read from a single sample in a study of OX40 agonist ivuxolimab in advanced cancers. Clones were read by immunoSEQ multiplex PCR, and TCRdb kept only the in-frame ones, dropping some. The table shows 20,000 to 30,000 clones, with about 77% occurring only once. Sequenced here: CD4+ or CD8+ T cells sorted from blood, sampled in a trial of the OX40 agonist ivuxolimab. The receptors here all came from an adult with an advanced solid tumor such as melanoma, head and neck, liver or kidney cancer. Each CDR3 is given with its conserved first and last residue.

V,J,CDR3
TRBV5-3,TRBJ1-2,CARSLAQGGPNYGYTF
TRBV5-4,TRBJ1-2,CASSKTGGAGYTF
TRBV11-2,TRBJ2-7,CASSQTGPTYEQYF
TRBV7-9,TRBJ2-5,CASSFGGGQETQYF
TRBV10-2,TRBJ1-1,CASSGGQGRTAFF
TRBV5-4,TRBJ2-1,CASSLGGSSYNEQFF
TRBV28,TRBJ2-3,CASSLFGLAERTDTQYF
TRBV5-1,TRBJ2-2,CASSLGDRHTGELFF
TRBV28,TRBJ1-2,CASNFNFRDREWYGYTF
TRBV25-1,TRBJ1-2,CASSELTGPNYGYTF
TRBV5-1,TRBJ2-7,CASSGTSGGASSYEQYF
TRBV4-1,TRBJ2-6,CASSQGNVAISGANVLTF
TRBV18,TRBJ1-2,CASSPGTGIQGYTF
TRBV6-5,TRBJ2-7,CASSYIPGQGGYEQYF
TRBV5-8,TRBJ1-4,CASSLFTFEKLFF
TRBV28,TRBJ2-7,CASSQLAGGTYEQYF
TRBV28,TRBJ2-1,CASSLVYRDVGNEQFF
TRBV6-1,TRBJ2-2,CASSEAIRGQGRDNTGELFF
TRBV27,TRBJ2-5,CASSRLAGGPQETQYF
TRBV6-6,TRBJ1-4,CASRTGGEKLFF
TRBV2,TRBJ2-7,CASSDGRDKYEQYF
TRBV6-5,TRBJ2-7,CASSYSAAETEQYF
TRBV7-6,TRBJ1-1,CASSLSGVTEAFF
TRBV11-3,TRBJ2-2,CASSLGRVTGELFF
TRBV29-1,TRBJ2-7,CSVQDAEQYF
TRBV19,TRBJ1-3,CASSIRGQGAAGNTIYF
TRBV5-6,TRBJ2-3,CASRSRREVRDTQYF
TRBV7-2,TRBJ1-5,CASSLARDRSHPQHF
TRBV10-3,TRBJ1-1,CAISGGRTGEAFF
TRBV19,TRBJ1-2,CASSLNGDNYGYTF
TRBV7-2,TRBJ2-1,CASSPSPGSLYNEQFF
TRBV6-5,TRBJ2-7,CASRRQGAYEQYF
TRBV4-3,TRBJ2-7,CASSSNLDVTYEQYF
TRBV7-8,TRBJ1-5,CASSLGGNRVNQPQHF
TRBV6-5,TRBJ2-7,CASKTRGFSEQYF
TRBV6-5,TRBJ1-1,CASKPGSGPSTEAFF
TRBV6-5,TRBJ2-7,CASSQPGQISYEQYF
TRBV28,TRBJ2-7,CATSGRPYEQYF